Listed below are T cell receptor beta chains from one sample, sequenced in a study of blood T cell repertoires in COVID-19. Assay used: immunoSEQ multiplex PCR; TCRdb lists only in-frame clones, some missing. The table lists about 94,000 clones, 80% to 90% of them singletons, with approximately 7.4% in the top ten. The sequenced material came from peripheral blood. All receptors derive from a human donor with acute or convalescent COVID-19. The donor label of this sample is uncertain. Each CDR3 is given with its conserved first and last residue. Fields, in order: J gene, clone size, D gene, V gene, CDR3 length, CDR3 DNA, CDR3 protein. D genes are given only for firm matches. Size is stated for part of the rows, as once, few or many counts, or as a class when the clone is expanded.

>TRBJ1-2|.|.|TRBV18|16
TGTGCCAGCTCACCACCGTCGTCAGGGAGGAGCTATGGCTACACCTTC
CASSPPSSGRSYGYTF
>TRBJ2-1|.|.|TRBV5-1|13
TGCGCCAGCAGCTTATTAAGAGGCCATGAGCAGTTCTTC
CASSLLRGHEQFF
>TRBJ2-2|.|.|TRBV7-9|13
TGTGCCAGCAACGGGGGGAACACCGGGGAGCTGTTTTTT
CASNGGNTGELFF
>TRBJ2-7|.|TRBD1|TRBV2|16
TGTGCCAGCAGTGAGGATCCGGGACAGGCCTATTACGAGCAGTACTTC
CASSEDPGQAYYEQYF
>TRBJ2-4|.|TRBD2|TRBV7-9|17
TGTGCCAGCAGCTTAGTTATCACTAGCGGGGGGAAAAACATTCAGTACTTC
CASSLVITSGGKNIQYF
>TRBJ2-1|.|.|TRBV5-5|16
TGTGCCAGCAGTCGTCCGGAGACGGCCTCCTACAATGAGCAGTTCTTC
CASSRPETASYNEQFF
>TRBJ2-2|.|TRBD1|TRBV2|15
TGTGCCAGCAGCCGGGACAGGCCACATGGTGGGGAGCTGTTTTTT
CASSRDRPHGGELFF
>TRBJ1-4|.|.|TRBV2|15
TGTGCCAGCAGTGAACGAACGGCAACTAATGAAAAACTGTTTTTT
CASSERTATNEKLFF
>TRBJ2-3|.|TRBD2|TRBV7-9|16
TGTGCCAGCAGCAGCGGGGGCCGAGCAAGCACAGATACGCAGTATTTT
CASSSGGRASTDTQYF
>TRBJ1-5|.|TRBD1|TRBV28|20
TGTGCCAGCAGTTTATTAACGTACCGGGACAGCCCTTATAGCAATCAGCCCCAGCATTTT
CASSLLTYRDSPYSNQPQHF
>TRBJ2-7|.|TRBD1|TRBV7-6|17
TGTGCCAGCAGCTTAGGATTAGGGGACAGGGCCTCCTACGAGCAGTACTTC
CASSLGLGDRASYEQYF
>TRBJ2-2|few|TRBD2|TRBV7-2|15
TGTGCCAGCAGCTTATCCCTTACTAGCGCCGGGGAGCTGTTTTTT
CASSLSLTSAGELFF
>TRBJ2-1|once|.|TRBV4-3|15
TGCGCCAGCAGCCAGACCCTACTAGCTTTCTATGAGCAGTTCTTC
CASSQTLLAFYEQFF
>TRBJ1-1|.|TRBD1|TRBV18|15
TGTGCCAGCTCACCAACAGGGGCCAGGGGGAGTGAAGCTTTCTTT
CASSPTGARGSEAFF
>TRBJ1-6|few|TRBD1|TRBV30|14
TGTGCCTGGAGGGGCACAGGGGTCGCTTCACCCCTCCACTTT
CAWRGTGVASPLHF
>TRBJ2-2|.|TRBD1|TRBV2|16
TGTGCCAGCAGTGTCGTCCTGGGACAGGGTGTTGGGGAGCTGTTTTTT
CASSVVLGQGVGELFF
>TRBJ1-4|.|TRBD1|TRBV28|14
TGTGCCAGCAGTTTCAGACAGGGTGATGAAAAACTGTTTTTT
CASSFRQGDEKLFF
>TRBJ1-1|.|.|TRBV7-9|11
TGTGCCAGCAGTCTGGCAGGGGACGCTTTCTTT
CASSLAGDAFF
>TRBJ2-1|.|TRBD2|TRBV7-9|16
TGTGCCAGCACCTCTAGGGGCCTAGCGGGGTACAATGAGCAGTTCTTC
CASTSRGLAGYNEQFF